Listed below are T cell receptor beta chains from one sample, sequenced in a study of radiotherapy plus CTLA-4 blockade in lung cancer. Here immunoSEQ multiplex PCR was the method, and the copy in TCRdb shows in-frame clones only, minus some. The sample lists about 48,000 clones; around 83% were seen once. The sample here was peripheral blood, taken from a patient treated with radiotherapy plus ipilimumab. The receptors here all came from a human donor with non-small cell lung cancer who had stable disease on radiotherapy plus ipilimumab. Each CDR3 is given with its conserved first and last residue. The D gene is left open where the match is weak. Clone size is shown for a subset of rows, as once, few, many or a class of expanded clone.

d_gene: -; j_gene: TRBJ2-7; v_gene: TRBV5-1; abundance: -; CDR3aa: CASSLIGESYEQYF; CDR3nt: TGCGCCAGCAGCTTGATCGGGGAATCCTACGAGCAGTACTTC
d_gene: TRBD2; j_gene: TRBJ2-1; v_gene: TRBV4-1; abundance: -; CDR3aa: CASSQAGGPPYNEQFF; CDR3nt: TGCGCCAGCAGCCAAGCGGGAGGGCCCCCCTACAATGAGCAGTTCTTC
d_gene: -; j_gene: TRBJ2-1; v_gene: TRBV28; abundance: -; CDR3aa: CASSLGGGPSGEQFF; CDR3nt: TGTGCCAGCAGTTTAGGGGGAGGTCCCAGCGGGGAGCAGTTCTTC
d_gene: TRBD1; j_gene: TRBJ1-4; v_gene: TRBV4-3; abundance: -; CDR3aa: CASSQGGPGQGSEKLFF; CDR3nt: TGCGCCAGCAGCCAAGGAGGCCCGGGACAGGGAAGTGAAAAACTGTTTTTT
d_gene: TRBD1; j_gene: TRBJ2-3; v_gene: TRBV6-5; abundance: -; CDR3aa: CASSRTGPDTQYF; CDR3nt: TGTGCCAGCAGTCGGACAGGGCCAGATACGCAGTATTTT
d_gene: -; j_gene: TRBJ1-1; v_gene: TRBV25-1; abundance: -; CDR3aa: CASSEGDNRANTEAFF; CDR3nt: TGTGCCAGCAGTGAGGGGGATAACAGGGCGAACACTGAAGCTTTCTTT
d_gene: TRBD1; j_gene: TRBJ2-3; v_gene: TRBV18; abundance: -; CDR3aa: CASSLGTGGTYLTDTQYF; CDR3nt: TGTGCCAGCTCACTCGGGACAGGGGGTACCTACCTCACAGATACGCAGTATTTT
d_gene: TRBD2; j_gene: TRBJ2-5; v_gene: TRBV7-9; abundance: -; CDR3aa: CASSLGSSGTETQYF; CDR3nt: TGTGCCAGCAGCTTAGGGTCTAGCGGGACCGAGACCCAGTACTTC
d_gene: -; j_gene: TRBJ2-2; v_gene: TRBV5-8; abundance: -; CDR3aa: CASSLAAGELFF; CDR3nt: TGTGCCAGCAGCTTGGCAGCCGGGGAGCTGTTTTTT
d_gene: TRBD1; j_gene: TRBJ1-1; v_gene: TRBV18; abundance: -; CDR3aa: CASSLRQGAEAEAFF; CDR3nt: TGTGCCAGCTCTCTAAGACAGGGGGCTGAGGCTGAAGCTTTCTTT
d_gene: -; j_gene: TRBJ1-2; v_gene: TRBV19; abundance: -; CDR3aa: CASTLLGQGFGNYGYTF; CDR3nt: TGTGCCAGTACCCTTTTGGGGCAGGGATTTGGTAACTATGGCTACACCTTC
d_gene: TRBD2; j_gene: TRBJ2-3; v_gene: TRBV5-6; abundance: -; CDR3aa: CASSLQTSGSIFTDTQYF; CDR3nt: TGTGCCAGCAGCTTACAGACTAGCGGGTCTATATTCACAGATACGCAGTATTTT
d_gene: TRBD2; j_gene: TRBJ2-3; v_gene: TRBV7-2; abundance: -; CDR3aa: CASSFRSGRGTDTQYF; CDR3nt: TGTGCCAGCAGCTTTCGGAGCGGGAGGGGCACAGATACGCAGTATTTT
d_gene: TRBD1; j_gene: TRBJ2-5; v_gene: TRBV25-1; abundance: -; CDR3aa: CASSDPRGRRETQYF; CDR3nt: TGTGCCAGCAGTGATCCCAGGGGGCGAAGGGAGACCCAGTACTTC
d_gene: -; j_gene: TRBJ2-7; v_gene: TRBV6-5; abundance: -; CDR3aa: CASGDRGNSYEQYF; CDR3nt: TGTGCCAGCGGGGATCGGGGAAACTCCTACGAGCAGTACTTC
d_gene: TRBD2; j_gene: TRBJ2-7; v_gene: TRBV7-9; abundance: -; CDR3aa: CASSLGSGSGTYEQYF; CDR3nt: TGTGCCAGCAGCTTAGGGAGCGGGAGTGGGACCTACGAGCAGTACTTT
d_gene: TRBD1; j_gene: TRBJ2-5; v_gene: TRBV5-4; abundance: -; CDR3aa: CASSGRDRDETQYF; CDR3nt: TGTGCCAGCAGCGGCCGGGACAGGGACGAGACCCAGTACTTC
d_gene: TRBD1; j_gene: TRBJ2-7; v_gene: TRBV6-5; abundance: -; CDR3aa: CASSYSLTGGSYEQYF; CDR3nt: TGTGCCAGCAGTTACTCCTTGACAGGGGGCTCCTACGAGCAGTACTTC
d_gene: -; j_gene: TRBJ2-2; v_gene: TRBV4-3; abundance: -; CDR3aa: CASSQDRPRVKNTGELFF; CDR3nt: TGCGCCAGCAGCCAAGATCGTCCCAGGGTGAAGAACACCGGGGAGCTGTTTTTT
d_gene: -; j_gene: TRBJ1-5; v_gene: TRBV7-2; abundance: -; CDR3aa: CASSLWAPVSNQPQHF; CDR3nt: TGTGCCAGCAGCTTATGGGCTCCCGTAAGCAATCAGCCCCAGCATTTT
d_gene: TRBD2; j_gene: TRBJ2-3; v_gene: TRBV11-2; abundance: -; CDR3aa: CASSLAGGDTDTQYF; CDR3nt: TGTGCCAGCAGCTTAGCGGGAGGGGACACAGATACGCAGTATTTT
d_gene: TRBD1; j_gene: TRBJ2-2; v_gene: TRBV28; abundance: -; CDR3aa: CASRGQGANTGELFF; CDR3nt: TGTGCCAGCAGAGGACAGGGAGCGAACACCGGGGAGCTGTTTTTT
d_gene: -; j_gene: TRBJ1-1; v_gene: TRBV28; abundance: -; CDR3aa: CASSSDGGLGTEAFF; CDR3nt: TGTGCCAGCAGTTCAGACGGGGGTTTGGGTACTGAAGCTTTCTTT
d_gene: -; j_gene: TRBJ2-2; v_gene: TRBV5-8; abundance: -; CDR3aa: CASSFSLRERAGELFF; CDR3nt: TGTGCCAGCAGCTTCTCTCTTCGGGAACGGGCCGGGGAGCTGTTTTTT
d_gene: TRBD1; j_gene: TRBJ1-1; v_gene: TRBV19; abundance: -; CDR3aa: CASSADRGGTEAFF; CDR3nt: TGTGCCAGTAGTGCCGACAGGGGCGGCACTGAAGCTTTCTTT
d_gene: -; j_gene: TRBJ2-3; v_gene: TRBV21-1; abundance: -; CDR3aa: CASPKYRSIEQKVNTDTQYF; CDR3nt: TGTGCCAGCCCAAAGTACAGGTCGATAGAGCAGAAAGTTAACACAGATACGCAGTATTTT
d_gene: -; j_gene: TRBJ2-5; v_gene: TRBV6-5; abundance: -; CDR3aa: CASSYEWRETQYF; CDR3nt: TGTGCCAGCAGTTACGAGTGGAGAGAGACCCAGTACTTC
d_gene: -; j_gene: TRBJ1-2; v_gene: TRBV11-2; abundance: -; CDR3aa: CASSLGSGRVYGYTF; CDR3nt: TGTGCCAGCAGCTTAGGCTCCGGGCGGGTCTATGGCTACACCTTC
d_gene: -; j_gene: TRBJ1-2; v_gene: TRBV6-6; abundance: -; CDR3aa: CASSTSGGANYGYTF; CDR3nt: TGTGCCAGCAGTACAAGTGGGGGGGCTAACTATGGCTACACCTTC
d_gene: -; j_gene: TRBJ2-1; v_gene: TRBV28; abundance: -; CDR3aa: CASSPVRRGNEQFF; CDR3nt: TGTGCCAGCAGTCCAGTGCGCAGGGGCAATGAGCAGTTCTTC
d_gene: TRBD2; j_gene: TRBJ2-7; v_gene: TRBV28; abundance: -; CDR3aa: CASRSIRAGKRIEQYF; CDR3nt: TGTGCCAGCAGGTCGATTAGAGCGGGAAAGAGGATCGAGCAGTACTTC
d_gene: -; j_gene: TRBJ2-7; v_gene: TRBV7-8; abundance: -; CDR3aa: CASSYRTGTAYEQYF; CDR3nt: TGTGCCAGCAGCTACCGAACCGGGACTGCCTACGAGCAGTACTTC
d_gene: TRBD1; j_gene: TRBJ2-5; v_gene: TRBV11-1; abundance: once; CDR3aa: CASSLDRGRETQYF; CDR3nt: TGTGCCAGCAGCCTCGACAGGGGGCGGGAGACCCAGTACTTC
d_gene: TRBD2; j_gene: TRBJ2-7; v_gene: TRBV19; abundance: -; CDR3aa: CASSVTSDSYEQYF; CDR3nt: TGTGCCAGTAGTGTTACTAGCGACTCCTACGAGCAGTACTTC
d_gene: -; j_gene: TRBJ2-5; v_gene: TRBV5-6; abundance: once; CDR3aa: CASTLGHQLETQYF; CDR3nt: TGTGCCAGCACCTTGGGACACCAACTGGAGACCCAGTACTTC
d_gene: TRBD1; j_gene: TRBJ1-1; v_gene: TRBV11-2; abundance: -; CDR3aa: CASSLDIGRGPTEAFF; CDR3nt: TGTGCCAGCAGCTTAGATATTGGCAGGGGGCCCACTGAAGCTTTCTTT
d_gene: TRBD2; j_gene: TRBJ2-1; v_gene: TRBV27; abundance: -; CDR3aa: CASSQGTSGLNEQFF; CDR3nt: TGTGCCAGCAGTCAAGGGACTAGCGGACTCAATGAGCAGTTCTTC
d_gene: -; j_gene: TRBJ1-2; v_gene: TRBV5-6; abundance: -; CDR3aa: CASSPTQGGYYGYTF; CDR3nt: TGTGCCAGCAGTCCCACCCAGGGCGGTTACTATGGCTACACCTTC
d_gene: TRBD1; j_gene: TRBJ1-2; v_gene: TRBV28; abundance: few; CDR3aa: CATRLGTESYGYTF; CDR3nt: TGTGCCACCCGCCTTGGGACAGAATCCTATGGCTACACCTTC
d_gene: TRBD2; j_gene: TRBJ2-2; v_gene: TRBV27; abundance: -; CDR3aa: CASSRLAENTGELFF; CDR3nt: TGTGCCAGCAGTCGACTAGCGGAAAACACCGGGGAGCTGTTTTTT
d_gene: -; j_gene: TRBJ2-2; v_gene: TRBV5-1; abundance: -; CDR3aa: CASSRVTDTGELFF; CDR3nt: TGCGCCAGCAGCAGGGTGACAGACACCGGGGAGCTGTTTTTT
d_gene: TRBD2; j_gene: TRBJ2-3; v_gene: TRBV11-2; abundance: -; CDR3aa: CASRGQRLAGVDTQYF; CDR3nt: TGTGCCAGCAGGGGACAAAGACTAGCGGGAGTAGATACGCAGTATTTT
d_gene: -; j_gene: TRBJ2-5; v_gene: TRBV7-9; abundance: -; CDR3aa: CASSLGVAVETQYF; CDR3nt: TGTGCCAGCAGCTTAGGAGTAGCGGTAGAGACCCAGTACTTC
d_gene: -; j_gene: TRBJ1-5; v_gene: TRBV12-5; abundance: once; CDR3aa: CASGLDDRFQPQHF; CDR3nt: TGTGCTAGTGGTTTGGATGACAGGTTTCAGCCCCAGCATTTT
d_gene: TRBD2; j_gene: TRBJ2-2; v_gene: TRBV19; abundance: -; CDR3aa: CASSRGSGRNTGELFF; CDR3nt: TGTGCCAGTAGTAGGGGTAGCGGGAGAAACACCGGGGAGCTGTTTTTT
d_gene: -; j_gene: TRBJ1-5; v_gene: TRBV6-1; abundance: -; CDR3aa: CASSEALQGSQPQHF; CDR3nt: TGTGCCAGCAGTGAAGCGCTTCAGGGGAGTCAGCCCCAGCATTTT
d_gene: -; j_gene: TRBJ1-1; v_gene: TRBV4-3; abundance: -; CDR3aa: CASSQEPHGRTEAFF; CDR3nt: TGCGCCAGCAGCCAAGAACCACATGGGAGGACTGAAGCTTTCTTT
d_gene: -; j_gene: TRBJ2-7; v_gene: TRBV9; abundance: -; CDR3aa: CASTPGLISYEQYF; CDR3nt: TGTGCCAGCACCCCGGGACTGATCTCCTACGAGCAGTACTTC
d_gene: TRBD1; j_gene: TRBJ2-1; v_gene: TRBV5-1; abundance: few; CDR3aa: CASSSSTSLDRVHNEQFF; CDR3nt: TGCGCCAGCAGCTCTTCCACCTCCCTGGACAGGGTTCACAATGAGCAGTTCTTC
d_gene: TRBD2; j_gene: TRBJ2-3; v_gene: TRBV7-3; abundance: -; CDR3aa: CASSFHWAGGGTDTQYF; CDR3nt: TGTGCCAGCAGCTTTCACTGGGCGGGAGGTGGCACAGATACGCAGTATTTT